The sequence of this T cell receptor (beta chain) was determined in a study of human T cells and chemical hapten exposure. Across the whole study: Weekly scalp doses of diphenylcyclopropenone were given to patients during the approximately 23-week study. General study findings and limits: Alopecia affecting every donor means their immune response may not match healthy people's.

CDR1 is MDHEN, CDR2 SYDVKM, per germline. The CDR3 sequence is 15 residues long. Trimming took 2 bases from V and 3 from J; bases not matched to a gene: 3. This clonotype was counted many times. Its target is unknown. Time point indicated: patch test 2, 6 weeks after DPC sensitization. As for treatment: therapeutic diphenylcyclopropenone sensitization with weekly scalp DPC. The study's library attached unique molecular identifiers to single cDNA molecules. A single record per CDR3 protein comes from TCRdb applying MiXCR to the RACE reads. The data contain about 350,000 distinct CDR3 sequences, more than 5% of them singletons.

The sequence came from a woman aged 18-29 years with alopecia areata. Some clones in this sample may be carry-over from other donors' samples. The source was whole blood, collected in connection with sensitization to the hapten diphenylcyclopropenone (DPC). The genes are TRBV28 and TRBJ2-2, with 7 bases that match TRBD2. This CDR3 reads CASSLRDYHTGELFF. CDR3 nucleotides: TGTGCCAGCAGTTTACGGGACTATCACACCGGGGAGCTGTTTTTT.